This T cell receptor (beta chain) comes out of a study of regulatory T cells in long-lasting Graves disease. With iRepertoire HTBI primers and Arm-PCR of CDR3 regions, TCR beta libraries were built. TCRdb reprocessed the multiplex PCR reads with MiXCR, giving one entry per CDR3 protein. The sample lists hundreds of thousands of distinct CDR3 sequences, over 15% occurring once. V lost 3 bases and J lost 5; bases outside the gene matches: 7. Germline values: CDR1 WNHNN, CDR2 SYGVQD (reference sequence). The CDR3 loop spans 15 amino acids. This clonotype was recorded at least ten times. The sample's time point: newly diagnosed GD, antithyroid drugs for less than 3 months. Extracted PBMC RNA gave rise to the TCR library. These sequences were also reported in another study, on T cells in Graves' hyperthyroidism and ophthalmopathy. That report notes: Orbital computed tomography, thyroid ultrasound, serum thyroxine and TRAb, and clinical symptoms together informed the diagnoses. Prediction of ophthalmopathy progression came a median 6.5 months pre-onset.

The material sequenced was peripheral blood mononuclear cells (PBMCs), taken at new diagnosis, from a patient treated with antithyroid drugs. The source of this sequence is a man in his forties with Graves disease. The J gene is TRBJ2-5, the V gene TRBV10-1, with 9 bases that match TRBD2. The CDR3 nucleotides read TGCGCCAGCAGTGACCTGCGGGGGGGCGTGGAGACCCAGTACTTC. It codes for CASSDLRGGVETQYF.